The sequence of this T cell receptor beta chain was determined in a study of OX40 agonist ivuxolimab in advanced cancers. The overall study: Head and neck, renal cell, melanoma or hepatocellular carcinoma were the cancers that dose-escalation patients had. Study-level results: The mean number of expanded clones was higher in CD8+ T cells than in CD4+.

Generated by immunoSEQ multiplex PCR, the TCRdb table keeps only in-frame clones and is missing some. The sample carries about 60,000 clones, roughly nine tenths recorded once. A history of autoimmune disease or systemic immunosuppression excluded patients. A word on this clone: Its target is unknown.

Germline V gene lookup returns CDR1 MNHNY and CDR2 SVGAGI (reference sequence). V lost 2 bases and J 7 bases, leaving 4 bases between the germline ends. This CDR3 is 11 amino acids long. Specimen: CD4+ or CD8+ T cells sorted from blood, collected in a trial of the OX40 agonist ivuxolimab. The chain is built from TRBV6-6 and TRBJ2-3; unclear D gene. The sequence was collected from an adult with an advanced solid tumor such as melanoma, head and neck, liver or kidney cancer. CDR3 DNA: TGTGCCAGCAGTTACAAGAATACGCAGTATTTT. It codes for CASSYKNTQYF.